Below are 29 T cell receptor beta chains sequenced from a single sample in a study of post-analysis software for immune sequencing data. General study results and limits: Relative to controls, patients had about 5 TRBV segments at higher frequency, with TRBV5-6, TRBV5-1 and TRBV20-1 among these.

TCR beta libraries were prepared from cDNA with unique molecular identifiers. MiXCR, run by TCRdb on the PCR reads, gives a single entry per CDR3 protein. The table lists 820,000 or so distinct CDR3 sequences, roughly half of them singletons. Antigens for these TCRs are unknown. Material: blood. The source of these receptors is a girl aged 10 to 17 with multiple sclerosis.

Only a few counts were recorded for this clonotype. This rearrangement joins TRBV20-1 to TRBJ2-7; 9 bases line up with TRBD1. Germline loops: CDR1 DFQATT, CDR2 SNEGSKA (reference sequence). The CDR3 loop spans 14 amino acids. The trim removed 1 base at V and 4 bases at J, leaving 5 bases unmatched. CDR3 DNA: TGCAGTGCTAGAGCCGGGACAGGGAGTTACGAGCAGTACTTC. Protein product: CSARAGTGSYEQYF.

CDR3 residues: CAIRVTTHNEQFF. CDR3 nucleotide sequence: TGTGCCATCCGAGTCACAACTCACAATGAGCAGTTCTTC. The J gene is TRBJ2-1, the V gene TRBV10-3; D unresolved. Trimming took 8 bases from V and 5 from J, leaving 13 bases between them. The germline CDR1 and CDR2 sequences are ENHRY and SYGVKD. CDR3 size: 13 residues.

V is TRBV20-1 and J is TRBJ2-7, with D perhaps matching TRBD2 (6 bases). Germline V gene lookup returns CDR1 DFQATT and CDR2 SNEGSKA (reference sequence). This CDR3 region has 13 residues. Trimming cost V 1 base and J 4 bases, with 11 bases left between them. The CDR3 DNA reads as TGCAGTGCTAGAGGGAGGGCAAAATACGAGCAGTACTTC. Its translation: CSARGRAKYEQYF.

This clonotype showed up just a few times. The CDR3 DNA follows: TGTGCCAGCAGTGAAGTGGGGTCAATAAGCACAGATACGCAGTATTTT. This sequence encodes CASSEVGSISTDTQYF. The V gene is TRBV2, the J gene TRBJ2-3, with D unclear. CDR3 length: 16 amino acids. The germline V gene has CDR1 SNHLY and CDR2 FYNNEI. Trimming took 1 base from V and 0 from J, leaving 11 bases between them.

This clonotype was seen repeatedly, ten times or more. The chain is built from TRBV15 and TRBJ2-7; unclear D gene. Germline loops: CDR1 LNHNV, CDR2 YYDKDF (reference sequence). The CDR3 is made up of 13 amino acids. V lost 1 base and J lost 1, with 5 bases in between. CDR3 protein: CATSRGSSYEQYF. In DNA, the CDR3 is TGTGCCACCAGCAGAGGTAGTTCCTACGAGCAGTACTTC.

The rearrangement uses TRBV29-1 and TRBJ2-5, with a possible D match to TRBD1 (7 bases). The CDR3 covers 15 residues. Germline V gives CDR1 SQVTM, CDR2 ANQGSEA. V was clipped by 5 bases and J by 3 bases, with 19 bases between them. The CDR3 spells CSVSLGGRGEETQYF. The CDR3 region has the DNA TGCAGCGTTAGCCTCGGGGGCAGGGGGGAAGAGACCCAGTACTTC.

The J gene is TRBJ1-6, the V gene TRBV4-1; maybe TRBD1 (6 bases). The germline V and J ends were trimmed by 1 base and 7 bases, with 8 bases remaining between them. CDR1 MGHRA and CDR2 YSYEKL come from the germline V gene. The CDR3 contains 14 residues. The chain's CDR3 is CASSQGTVNSPLHF. CDR3 sequence (DNA): TGCGCCAGCAGCCAAGGGACAGTCAATTCACCCCTCCACTTT.

DNA of the CDR3: TGCGCCAGCAGCTTGACGAGCGGGAGGGCCGGAAGCTACGAGCAGTACTTC. It encodes CASSLTSGRAGSYEQYF. The rearrangement joins TRBV5-1 to TRBJ2-7; TRBD2 aligns across 10 bases. CDR1 is SGHRS and CDR2 is YFSETQ in the germline V gene. Trimming removed 1 base from V and 3 bases from J; junction bases left unmatched: 10. The CDR3 has 17 amino acids.

This chain links TRBV5-1 with TRBJ2-1, with a tentative D call TRBD2 (6 bases). CDR1 SGHRS and CDR2 YFSETQ come from the germline V gene. The V and J ends lost 0 bases and 8 bases respectively, with 15 bases between them. There are 15 residues in the CDR3. This CDR3 reads CASSLVGLAGYEQFF. The CDR3 DNA follows: TGCGCCAGCAGCTTGGTGGGACTGGCGGGGTATGAGCAGTTCTTC.

The chain couples TRBV4-1 to TRBJ1-1; D is possibly TRBD1 (6 bases). The length of the CDR3 is 15 residues. Germline lookup yields CDR1 MGHRA and CDR2 YSYEKL. Trimming shortened V by 1 base and J by 0 bases, and 9 bases separated the two germline ends. The CDR3 reads CASSQVGGLNTEAFF. CDR3 in DNA: TGCGCCAGCAGCCAAGTTGGGGGGCTGAACACTGAAGCTTTCTTT.

The genes are TRBV25-1 and TRBJ1-4, with D possibly TRBD1 on 6 matching bases. V was trimmed by 0 bases and J by 0 bases, leaving 17 bases between them. This CDR3 region has 19 residues. Per germline, CDR1 MGHDK and CDR2 SYGVNS. This chain's CDR3 is CASSEYSWGTRPTNEKLFF. DNA for the CDR3: TGTGCCAGCAGTGAATATTCGTGGGGGACAAGGCCAACTAATGAAAAACTGTTTTTT.

V gene TRBV12-3 or TRBV12-4 combines with J gene TRBJ2-5; 9 bases match TRBD1. The CDR3 is 14 residues long. V was pared by 6 bases and J by 12 bases, with 14 bases of the junction left unmatched. CDR3 in DNA: TGTGCCAGCAGGGAGACAGGGGGTAACTACGATGAGTACTTC. It is translated as CASRETGGNYDEYF.

J is TRBJ2-3 and V is TRBV7-2; 8 nucleotides align to TRBD2. This CDR3 spans 15 amino acids. Germline values: CDR1 SGHTA, CDR2 FQGNSA. The V segment lost 0 bases and the J segment 13 bases; nucleotides outside the gene matches: 12. CDR3 DNA sequence: TGTGCCAGCAGCTTAGCGGGGACTAGGGAAGTACTCAAGTATTTT. It encodes CASSLAGTREVLKYF.

The V and J genes are TRBV5-1 and TRBJ1-2, with D perhaps matching TRBD1 (5 bases). Trimming took 2 bases from V and 1 from J, leaving 6 bases between them. The CDR3 extends over 13 amino acids. Germline V gene lookup returns CDR1 SGHRS and CDR2 YFSETQ. CDR3 sequence reads: CASSFDSNYGYTF. The DNA of the CDR3 is TGCGCCAGCAGCTTTGACAGTAACTATGGCTACACCTTC.

The rearrangement uses TRBV29-1 and TRBJ1-2, with D unclear. V was cut by 5 bases and J by 6 bases, with 16 bases left in between. CDR1 is SQVTM, CDR2 ANQGSEA, per germline. The CDR3 contains 13 residues. The CDR3, as DNA: TGCAGCGTTCCCCCCCGGGAGACTAATGGCTACACCTTC. Its protein product is CSVPPRETNGYTF.

This clonotype was recorded a few times. The chain uses TRBV7-9 and TRBJ2-1, with TRBD2 matching 12 bases. The CDR3 spans 19 residues. Germline V gene data show CDR1 as SEHNR and CDR2 as FQNEAQ (reference sequence). After removal of 0 bases from V and 7 bases from J, the junction contained 13 bases not matched to a gene. CDR3 region: CASSLARPSGRDTRNEQFF. As DNA, the CDR3 is TGTGCCAGCAGCTTAGCCCGCCCTAGCGGGAGGGACACGAGGAATGAGCAGTTCTTC.

The chain carries TRBV5-1 and TRBJ2-3; D might be TRBD1 or TRBD2, each matching 5 bases. Germline V gives CDR1 SGHRS, CDR2 YFSETQ. The V end was cut by 5 bases, the J end by 2 bases, with 15 bases between. CDR3 length equals 15 residues. Here the CDR3 reads CASSTLGVVTDTQYF. The CDR3 nucleotides read TGCGCCAGCAGTACCCTGGGGGTAGTCACAGATACGCAGTATTTT.

V and J are TRBV15 and TRBJ2-4, with 9 bases identical to TRBD1. The last part of the DNA fits TRBJ2-7 better; the J call may be wrong. This CDR3 contains 13 residues. CDR1 LNHNV and CDR2 YYDKDF come from the germline V gene (reference sequence). CDR3 protein: CATSRTGGSEQYF. DNA for the CDR3: TGTGCCACCAGCCGCACAGGGGGCTCCGAGCAGTACTTC.

This clonotype was counted between two and nine times. The gene calls are TRBV10-3 and TRBJ2-6, with D unclear. The CDR3 runs to 15 residues. The V end was cut by 6 bases, the J end by 2 bases, with 11 bases between. CDR1 is ENHRY, CDR2 SYGVKD, per germline. CDR3 protein: CAISRYEAGANVLTF. The CDR3, as DNA: TGTGCCATCAGCCGGTACGAAGCTGGGGCCAACGTCCTGACTTTC.

V gene TRBV29-1 combines with J gene TRBJ1-2; D is perhaps TRBD1 (6 bases). The CDR3 sequence is 12 residues long. Germline CDR1 reads SQVTM; CDR2 reads ANQGSEA. Here the CDR3 reads CNAEQGEDGYTF. CDR3 bases: TGCAACGCCGAACAGGGAGAGGATGGCTACACCTTC.

This clonotype was picked up a small number of times. V usage is TRBV7-9 and J usage is TRBJ1-2; maybe TRBD1 (5 bases). Looked up from germline, CDR1 is SEHNR and CDR2 is FQNEAQ (reference sequence). V was shortened by 9 bases and J by 4 bases, with 36 bases between the two germline ends. CDR3 length: 20 amino acids. CDR3 DNA sequence: TGTGCCAGTAGCCCCGTAGGGATACAGGAGGTTCCCATGACTGTCTATGGCTACACCTTC. As protein: CASSPVGIQEVPMTVYGYTF.

The chain combines TRBV6-5 with TRBJ1-1, with no clear D. The CDR3 loop spans 14 amino acids. Germline V gene sequence: CDR1 MNHEY, CDR2 SVGAGI. Trimming removed 2 bases at V and 2 bases at J, with 9 bases between. DNA of the CDR3: TGTGCCAGCAGTTACCGACACCTTAACACTGAAGCTTTCTTT. It encodes CASSYRHLNTEAFF.

V gene TRBV12-3 or TRBV12-4 combines with J gene TRBJ2-3; 8 positions match TRBD2. V lost 6 bases and J lost 13; bases outside the gene matches: 18. The CDR3 contains 15 residues. The CDR3, as DNA: TGTGCCAGCAGAATTAAGGGACTAGGAGGGGATGCGGAGTATTTT. Encoded protein: CASRIKGLGGDAEYF.

The rearrangement links TRBV15 to TRBJ2-3, with a weak D call TRBD2 (6 bases). Looked up from germline, CDR1 is LNHNV and CDR2 is YYDKDF (reference sequence). V dropped 5 bases and J dropped 4 bases, with 13 bases sitting between them. This CDR3 has 14 amino acids. The CDR3 sequence is CATSPGGRADTQYF. The CDR3, as DNA: TGTGCCACCAGCCCCGGGGGTCGAGCAGATACGCAGTATTTT.

V and J are TRBV5-1 and TRBJ2-5; the match to TRBD1 covers 7 bases. The end of the DNA aligns better with TRBJ2-7, so the J call may be wrong. This CDR3 comprises 18 residues. Looked up from germline, CDR1 is SGHRS and CDR2 is YFSETQ. The CDR3 DNA sequence: TGCGCCAGCAGCTTGTCTATTAGGCGACAGGGCTATTCCTACGAGCAGTACTTC. As protein: CASSLSIRRQGYSYEQYF.

There are a few counts of this clonotype. The chain recombines TRBV7-9 with TRBJ1-1; no definite D call. CDR1 and CDR2 from the germline V gene are SEHNR and FQNEAQ (reference sequence). Trimming took off 5 bases at V and 7 bases at J, with 14 bases between the two ends. CDR3 size: 13 residues. This CDR3 is CASSPAGHHEAFF. For the CDR3, the DNA is TGTGCCAGCAGCCCCGCTGGGCATCATGAAGCTTTCTTT.

J is TRBJ2-1 and V is TRBV7-9; 8 bases align to TRBD2. The germline CDR1 and CDR2 sequences are SEHNR and FQNEAQ (reference sequence). J gave up 0 bases and V 2 bases, and 9 bases lay outside the gene matches. The CDR3 length is 18 residues. The CDR3 DNA is TGTGCCAGCAGCTTATATCCAGCGGGAGCGAGCTCCTACAATGAGCAGTTCTTC. Translating it yields CASSLYPAGASSYNEQFF.

This chain uses TRBV7-9 with TRBJ2-3; 8 nucleotides agree with TRBD2. V trimming: 5 bases; J trimming: 3 bases; junction bases outside the gene matches: 10. This CDR3 has 16 residues. CDR1 is SEHNR and CDR2 is FQNEAQ in the germline V gene (reference sequence). CDR3 nucleotides: TGTGCCAGCAGCCACACAGCGGGAGTGAGAACAGATACGCAGTATTTT. Translating gives CASSHTAGVRTDTQYF.

The V gene is TRBV6-1, the J gene TRBJ2-1; D not resolved. V was cut by 8 bases and J by 7 bases, with 18 bases left in between. The CDR3 is made up of 14 amino acids. Germline V gene data show CDR1 as MNHNS and CDR2 as SASEGT. CDR3: CASLDGRSRNEQFF. As DNA, the CDR3 is TGTGCCAGCCTAGACGGCCGTAGTAGAAATGAGCAGTTCTTC.